Shown below are 18 T cell receptor beta chains from a single sample sequenced in a study of beta chain features in type 1 diabetes. Study-level results: There was a moderate but significant shortening of TCRB CDR3s in all four CD4+ subsets of Type 1 diabetes patients.

cDNA synthesis used the whole RNA isolate, giving expressed TCRB sequences. The assay was immunoSEQ multiplex PCR, and TCRdb's table has in-frame clones only and misses some. The sample lists approximately 360,000 clones, over 9.5% seen once, with approximately 0.011% in the top ten. Antigen specificity for these receptors is unknown. Sequenced input: naive CD4+ T cells from blood. The receptors were sampled from a woman between 18 and 29 years old with type 1 diabetes.

J is TRBJ2-3 and V is TRBV11-2, with TRBD1 as a possible D gene (6 bases). The CDR3 contains 12 residues. The ends were cut back, 7 bases at V and 7 bases at J, with 12 bases in the middle. Per the germline V gene, CDR1 is SGHAT and CDR2 is FQNNGV. CDR3 in DNA: TGTGCCAGCAACAAGGACAGAAATACGCAGTATTTT. It yields the protein CASNKDRNTQYF.

The J gene is TRBJ2-2, the V gene TRBV29-1; 7 bases are shared with TRBD2. Germline values: CDR1 SQVTM, CDR2 ANQGSEA. The J segment lost 7 bases and the V segment lost 6 bases, leaving 8 bases of the junction unmatched. The length of the CDR3 is 13 residues. The CDR3 nucleotides are TGCAGCGTCGCCCACGGGGGGATCGGGGAGCTGTTTTTT. Translation gives CSVAHGGIGELFF.

This clone was counted between two and nine times. The chain uses TRBV9 and TRBJ2-7; the match to TRBD1 covers 7 bases. V lost 2 bases and J lost 1; bases outside the gene matches: 6. The CDR3 is 15 residues long. Germline-derived CDR1 and CDR2 are SGDLS and YYNGEE. The CDR3 spells CASSVRDSASYEQYF. The CDR3 coding sequence is TGTGCCAGCAGCGTCAGGGACAGCGCTTCCTACGAGCAGTACTTC.

The V gene is TRBV7-2, the J gene TRBJ2-5; 14 nucleotides match TRBD2. CDR1 and CDR2 from the germline V gene are SGHTA and FQGNSA. The CDR3 sequence is 16 residues long. The V and J ends lost 5 bases and 10 bases, in that order; junction bases with no gene match: 12. In DNA form, the CDR3 reads TGTGCCAGCAGCCCAATTGGACTAGCGGGAGGTTGGGACCAGTACTTC. Translated, it gives CASSPIGLAGGWDQYF.

In nucleotides, the CDR3 is TGTGCCAGTAAGGGCAGGGGGCAAGGTTACACTGAAGCTTTCTTT. Its protein product is CASKGRGQGYTEAFF. The chain uses TRBV19 and TRBJ1-1; TRBD1 matches 8 bases. The CDR3 is 15 amino acids. The V segment lost 7 bases and the J segment 3 bases; nucleotides outside the gene matches: 10. Germline CDR1 reads LNHDA; CDR2 reads SQIVND (reference sequence).

This rearrangement joins TRBV5-1 to TRBJ1-5; D is unresolved. V lost 0 bases and J lost 1, with 8 bases in between. CDR3 length equals 15 residues. Germline V CDR1 and CDR2: SGHRS, YFSETQ. The CDR3 nucleotides are TGCGCCAGCAGCTTGGGTGCGGGGAGCAATCAGCCCCAGCATTTT. As protein: CASSLGAGSNQPQHF.

This clone was observed a handful of times. V gene TRBV6-6 combines with J gene TRBJ1-2; D not resolved. Between the trimmed V and J ends, which lost 6 bases and 2 bases, there was a span of 13 bases. Germline CDR1 MNHNY, CDR2 SVGAGI (reference sequence). The CDR3 extends over 14 amino acids. CDR3 loop: CASRDQGGNYGYTF. The CDR3 bases are TGTGCCAGCAGAGATCAAGGAGGAAACTATGGCTACACCTTC.

A few counts support this clone. This chain uses TRBV7-9 with TRBJ2-1; 7 nucleotides match TRBD2. J was trimmed by 6 bases and V by 6 bases; bases with no gene match: 11. CDR1 and CDR2 from the germline V gene are SEHNR and FQNEAQ (reference sequence). This CDR3 is built from 15 residues. CDR3 region: CASRKRREYPNEQFF. Here the CDR3 DNA reads TGTGCCAGCAGAAAACGGCGGGAGTATCCCAATGAGCAGTTCTTC. The whole variable domain, filled in from reference TRBV7-9 and TRBJ2-1, reads DTGVSQNPRHKITKRGQNVTFRCDPISEHNRLYWYRQTLGQGPEFLTYFQNEAQLEKSRLLSDRFSAERPKGSFSTLEIQRTEQGDSAMYLCASRKRREYPNEQFFGPGTRLTVL.

A few counts support this clone. This sequence joins TRBV7-9 and TRBJ1-1; TRBD1 is a possible D gene (6 bases). The CDR3 contains 13 residues. Germline V gene sequence: CDR1 SEHNR, CDR2 FQNEAQ (reference sequence). V shed 9 bases and J shed 1 base, with 12 bases lying between them. The CDR3: CARPGHKNTEAFF. CDR3 nucleotide sequence: TGTGCCAGACCGGGACATAAGAACACTGAAGCTTTCTTT.

The V call is TRBV7-2, the J call TRBJ2-3; D possibly corresponds to TRBD1 (7 bases). CDR3 size: 19 residues. CDR1 and CDR2 from the germline V gene are SGHTA and FQGNSA. Deletions cut 0 bases from V and 2 bases from J, with 21 bases between. CDR3 nucleotides: TGTGCCAGCAGCTTAGCTTGGGGGGCGGCAGGGGGTTACACAGATACGCAGTATTTT. Translated: CASSLAWGAAGGYTDTQYF. Filled out from reference TRBV7-2 and TRBJ2-3, the complete variable domain reads GAGVSQSPSNKVTEKGKDVELRCDPISGHTALYWYRQSLGQGLEFLIYFQGNSAPDKSGLPSDRFSAERTGGSVSTLTIQRTQQEDSAVYLCASSLAWGAAGGYTDTQYFGPGTRLTVL.

In its sample, this clone was seen a few times. The J gene is TRBJ1-4, the V gene TRBV13; D not certain. Trimming removed 8 bases from V and 4 bases from J, with 8 bases in between. Germline V lookup: CDR1 PRHDT, CDR2 FYEKMQ (reference sequence). The CDR3 extends over 12 amino acids. CDR3 DNA: TGTGCCAGCGCAGTTCGTAATGAAAAACTGTTTTTT. It is translated as CASAVRNEKLFF.

J is TRBJ2-7 and V is TRBV29-1; the D gene is possibly TRBD2 (5 bases). The CDR3 totals 13 residues. The germline V and J ends were trimmed by 4 bases and 0 bases, with 10 bases remaining between them. Per germline, CDR1 SQVTM and CDR2 ANQGSEA. CDR3 sequence reads: CSVGEGLSYEQYF. The CDR3 DNA follows: TGCAGCGTTGGAGAGGGCCTCTCCTACGAGCAGTACTTC.

This sequence joins TRBV7-9 and TRBJ1-5, with D perhaps TRBD1 (5 bases). This CDR3 spans 14 amino acids. The germline V and J ends were trimmed by 5 bases and 7 bases, with 15 bases remaining between them. Germline values: CDR1 SEHNR, CDR2 FQNEAQ (reference sequence). CDR3 in amino acids: CASSRGSGVQPQHF. CDR3 DNA sequence: TGTGCCAGCAGCCGGGGGTCGGGGGTCCAGCCCCAGCATTTT.

This clone was seen a handful of times. The rearrangement uses TRBV30 and TRBJ1-4; TRBD1 agrees at 9 bases. Unmatched junction bases numbered 4, after V lost 5 bases and J lost 6 bases. The CDR3 consists of 13 residues. From germline, CDR1 is GTSNPN and CDR2 SVGIG (reference sequence). Here the CDR3 reads CAWAGQGHEKLFF. DNA of the CDR3: TGTGCCTGGGCAGGACAGGGGCATGAAAAACTGTTTTTT.

The V call is TRBV4-2, the J call TRBJ2-7; D is ambiguous. V was shortened by 0 bases and J by 0 bases, with 12 bases between the two germline ends. Per the germline V gene, CDR1 is LGHNA and CDR2 is YNFKEQ. The CDR3 length is 16 residues. The CDR3 is CASSQEWFRSSYEQYF. The CDR3 coding sequence is TGTGCCAGCAGCCAAGAGTGGTTCCGGAGCTCCTACGAGCAGTACTTC.

V is TRBV5-4 and J is TRBJ2-3; TRBD2 matches at 9 bases. Germline V gene lookup returns CDR1 SGHNT and CDR2 YYREEE (reference sequence). CDR3 length: 16 residues. V was clipped by 4 bases and J by 3 bases; unmatched bases: 9. The CDR3 region has the DNA TGTGCCAGCAGCCCCCGCGGGAGGGCCTCAACAGATACGCAGTATTTT. It is translated as CASSPRGRASTDTQYF. The entire variable domain, with the rest obtained from reference TRBV5-4 and TRBJ2-3, is as follows: ETGVTQSPTHLIKTRGQQVTLRCSSQSGHNTVSWYQQALGQGPQFIFQYYREEENGRGNFPPRFSGLQFPNYSSELNVNALELDDSALYLCASSPRGRASTDTQYFGPGTRLTVL.

This clone was picked up a small number of times. V is TRBV7-2 and J is TRBJ2-7, with a weak D call TRBD1 (8 bases). CDR3 length: 14 residues. The germline gives CDR1 SGHTA, CDR2 FQGNSA. Trimming removed 4 bases at V and 2 bases at J, with 12 bases between. The CDR3 DNA reads as TGTGCCAGCAGCTCACAGGGGGGGACCTACGAGCAGTACTTC. Protein product: CASSSQGGTYEQYF. Using reference TRBV7-2 and TRBJ2-7 for the parts outside the CDR3, the full variable domain is GAGVSQSPSNKVTEKGKDVELRCDPISGHTALYWYRQSLGQGLEFLIYFQGNSAPDKSGLPSDRFSAERTGGSVSTLTIQRTQQEDSAVYLCASSSQGGTYEQYFGPGTRLTVT.

This clone showed up just a few times. This chain uses TRBV18 with TRBJ1-1, with D hard to call. Germline CDR1 and CDR2: KGHSH and LQKENI. CDR3 size: 12 residues. V shed 9 bases and J shed 4 bases, with 12 bases lying between them. The CDR3: CASREWGTEAFF. The CDR3 nucleotides are TGTGCCAGTCGGGAATGGGGCACTGAAGCTTTCTTT. Full variable domain (missing parts from reference TRBV18 and TRBJ1-1): NAGVMQNPRHLVRRRGQEARLRCSPMKGHSHVYWYRQLPEEGLKFMVYLQKENIIDESGMPKERFSAEFPKEGPSILRIQQVVRGDSAAYFCASREWGTEAFFGQGTRLTVV.